Presented here are 3 T cell receptor beta chains from one specimen sequenced in a study of T cells after yellow fever vaccination. TCRdb re-analysed the 5' RACE reads in MiXCR, keeping a single row per CDR3 protein. The sample yields 300,000 to 350,000 distinct CDR3 sequences, approximately 4.3% seen once. The material was PBMCs, obtained 15 days after the yellow fever booster vaccination. These receptors originate from a man aged 18 to 29 who received the YFV17D yellow fever vaccine.

This clonotype was seen only a few times. The CDR3: CASSSLRGTGTDTQYF. The CDR3 DNA reads as TGTGCCAGCAGCTCACTTAGGGGGACCGGCACAGATACGCAGTATTTT. This chain uses TRBV7-6 with TRBJ2-3; possible D gene TRBD1, 6 bases. The CDR3 length is 16 residues. CDR1 and CDR2 (germline): SGHVS, FNYEAQ. The ends were cut back, 4 bases at V and 1 base at J, with 15 bases in the middle.

The V and J genes are TRBV7-9 and TRBJ2-1; 10 bases are a match to TRBD2. The CDR3 is 16 amino acids. The germline V gene has CDR1 SEHNR and CDR2 FQNEAQ (reference sequence). Losses at the gene ends were 3 bases for V and 7 bases for J; bases not matched to a gene: 9. CDR3 in DNA: TGTGCCAGCAGCTTTGGATCTAGCGGGGGCCTAAATGAGCAGTTCTTC. This encodes CASSFGSSGGLNEQFF.

This sequence joins TRBV7-2 and TRBJ2-4, with TRBD2 matching over 7 bases. V shed 5 bases and J 6 bases; nucleotides not matched to a gene: 7. This CDR3 is 14 amino acids long. Looked up from germline, CDR1 is SGHTA and CDR2 is FQGNSA. CDR3 sequence (DNA): TGTGCCAGCAGCCCACAAACGGGGGGAAACATTCAGTACTTC. It codes for CASSPQTGGNIQYF. Drawing the rest from reference TRBV7-2 and TRBJ2-4, the complete variable domain is GAGVSQSPSNKVTEKGKDVELRCDPISGHTALYWYRQSLGQGLEFLIYFQGNSAPDKSGLPSDRFSAERTGGSVSTLTIQRTQQEDSAVYLCASSPQTGGNIQYFGAGTRLSVL.